Listed here is a single T cell receptor beta chain. How the authors handled the data: Amplified reference gene primers provided the basis for estimating nucleated cell counts. Produced via immunoSEQ multiplex PCR; TCRdb's table is partial and in-frame only. D and trimming come from the DNA, and the V and J calls and clone size come from that table. This sample has about 47,000 clones, with 85% to 90% found just once. The sample comes from a study of blood T cell repertoires in COVID-19. Study-wide background: The United States, Italy and Spain were the sources of the acute and convalescent COVID-19 samples. PBMCs, B-cell-depleted T cells, or T cells were the source of the cDNA or gDNA that made up the material.

The CDR3 runs to 13 residues. The germline gives CDR1 GTSNPN, CDR2 SVGIG (reference sequence). The V gene end was trimmed by 3 bases and the J gene end by 10 bases; junction bases not matched to a gene: 3. This TCR derives from a man at least 80 years old with active or convalescent COVID-19. The chain carries TRBV30 and TRBJ2-1; TRBD2 aligns across 13 bases. The sample consisted of peripheral blood. The CDR3 sequence: CAWSRGLAGEQFF. Here the CDR3 DNA reads TGTGCCTGGAGCCGGGGACTAGCGGGGGAGCAGTTCTTC.